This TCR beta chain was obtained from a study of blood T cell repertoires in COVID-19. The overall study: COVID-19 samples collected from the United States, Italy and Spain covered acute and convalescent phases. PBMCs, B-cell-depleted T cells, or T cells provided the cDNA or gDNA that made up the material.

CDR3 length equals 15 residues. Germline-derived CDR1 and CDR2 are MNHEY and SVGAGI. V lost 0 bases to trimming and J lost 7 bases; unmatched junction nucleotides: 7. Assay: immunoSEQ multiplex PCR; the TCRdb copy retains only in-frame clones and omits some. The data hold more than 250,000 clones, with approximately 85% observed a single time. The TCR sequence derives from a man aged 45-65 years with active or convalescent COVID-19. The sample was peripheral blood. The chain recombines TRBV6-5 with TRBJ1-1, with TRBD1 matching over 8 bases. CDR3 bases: TGTGCCAGCAGTTACTCGGGACAGGTGAGGGGTGAAGCTTTCTTT. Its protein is CASSYSGQVRGEAFF.